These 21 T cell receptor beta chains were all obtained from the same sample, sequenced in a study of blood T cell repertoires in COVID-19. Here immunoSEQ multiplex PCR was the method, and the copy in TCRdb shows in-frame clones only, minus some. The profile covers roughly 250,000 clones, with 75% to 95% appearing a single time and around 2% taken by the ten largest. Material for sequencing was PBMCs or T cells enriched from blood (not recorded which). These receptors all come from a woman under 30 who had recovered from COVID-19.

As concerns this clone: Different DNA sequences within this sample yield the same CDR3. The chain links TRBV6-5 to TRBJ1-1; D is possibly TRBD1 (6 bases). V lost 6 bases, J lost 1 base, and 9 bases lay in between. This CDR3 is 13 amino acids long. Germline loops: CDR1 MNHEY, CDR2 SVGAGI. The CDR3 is CASSWGQNTEAFF. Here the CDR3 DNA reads TGTGCCAGCAGCTGGGGGCAGAACACTGAAGCTTTCTTT.

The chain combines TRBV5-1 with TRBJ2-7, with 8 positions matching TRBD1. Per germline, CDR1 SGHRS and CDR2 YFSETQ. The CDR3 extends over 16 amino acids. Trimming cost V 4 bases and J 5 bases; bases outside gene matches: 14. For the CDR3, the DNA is TGCGCCAGCAGCGCTACGATAGGACAGGGCGTCCACGAGCAGTACTTC. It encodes CASSATIGQGVHEQYF.

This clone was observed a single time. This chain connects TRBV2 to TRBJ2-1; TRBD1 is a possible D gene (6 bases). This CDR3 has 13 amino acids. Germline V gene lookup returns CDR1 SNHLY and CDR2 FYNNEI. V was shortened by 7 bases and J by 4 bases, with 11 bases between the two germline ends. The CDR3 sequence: CASIQGTYNEQFF. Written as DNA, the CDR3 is TGTGCCAGCATACAGGGAACTTACAATGAGCAGTTCTTC. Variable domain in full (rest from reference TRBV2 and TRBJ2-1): EPEVTQTPSHQVTQMGQEVILRCVPISNHLYFYWYRQILGQKVEFLVSFYNNEISEKSEIFDDQFSVERPDGSNFTLKIRSTKLEDSAMYFCASIQGTYNEQFFGPGTRLTVL.

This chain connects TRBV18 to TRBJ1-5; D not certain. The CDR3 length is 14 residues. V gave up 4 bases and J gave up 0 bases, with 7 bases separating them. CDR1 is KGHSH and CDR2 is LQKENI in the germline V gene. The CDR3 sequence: CASSRGTSNQPQHF. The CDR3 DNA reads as TGTGCCAGCTCACGCGGTACTAGCAATCAGCCCCAGCATTTT.

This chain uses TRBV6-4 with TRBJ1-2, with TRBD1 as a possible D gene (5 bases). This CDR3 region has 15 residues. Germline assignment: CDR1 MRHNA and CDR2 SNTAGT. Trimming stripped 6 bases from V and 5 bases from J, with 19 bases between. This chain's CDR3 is CASRNHPVGQYGYTF. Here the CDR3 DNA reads TGTGCCAGCAGAAACCACCCAGTGGGGCAATATGGCTACACCTTC.

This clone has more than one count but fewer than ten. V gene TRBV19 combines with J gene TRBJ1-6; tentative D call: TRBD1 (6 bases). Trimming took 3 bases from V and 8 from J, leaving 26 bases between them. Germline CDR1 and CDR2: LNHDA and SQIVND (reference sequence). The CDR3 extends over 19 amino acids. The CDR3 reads CASSIGAPTGTPGYSPLHF. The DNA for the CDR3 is TGTGCCAGTAGTATTGGTGCCCCCACAGGGACCCCGGGGTATTCACCCCTCCACTTT.

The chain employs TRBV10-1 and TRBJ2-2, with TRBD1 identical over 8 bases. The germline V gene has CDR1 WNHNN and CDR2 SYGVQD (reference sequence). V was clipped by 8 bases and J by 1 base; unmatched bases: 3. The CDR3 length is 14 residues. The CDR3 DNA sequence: TGCGCCAGCTCGGACAGGGTGAACACCGGGGAGCTGTTTTTT. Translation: CASSDRVNTGELFF.

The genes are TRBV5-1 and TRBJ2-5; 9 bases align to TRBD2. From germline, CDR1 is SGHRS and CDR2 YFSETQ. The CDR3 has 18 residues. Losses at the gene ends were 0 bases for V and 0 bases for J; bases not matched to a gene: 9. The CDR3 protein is CASSLAGLLAGYQETQYF. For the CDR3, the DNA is TGCGCCAGCAGCTTGGCGGGCTTACTAGCGGGTTACCAAGAGACCCAGTACTTC.

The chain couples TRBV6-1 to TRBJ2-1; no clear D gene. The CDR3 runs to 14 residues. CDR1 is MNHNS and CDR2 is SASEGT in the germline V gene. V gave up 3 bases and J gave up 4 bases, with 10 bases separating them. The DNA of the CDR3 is TGTGCCAGCAGTGAGAGACACGTATACAATGAGCAGTTCTTC. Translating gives CASSERHVYNEQFF.

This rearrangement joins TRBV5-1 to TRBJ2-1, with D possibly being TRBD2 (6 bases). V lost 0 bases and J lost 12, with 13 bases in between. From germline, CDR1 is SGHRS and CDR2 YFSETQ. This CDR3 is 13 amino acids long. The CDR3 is CASSLVAEAGQFF. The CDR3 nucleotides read TGCGCCAGCAGCTTGGTAGCGGAAGCGGGGCAGTTCTTC.

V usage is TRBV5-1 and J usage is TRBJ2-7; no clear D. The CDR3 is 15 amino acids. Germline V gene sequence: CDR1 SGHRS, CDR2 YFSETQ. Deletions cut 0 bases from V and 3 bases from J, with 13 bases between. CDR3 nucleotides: TGCGCCAGCAGCTTGGACCCCATTGAGGACTACGAGCAGTACTTC. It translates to CASSLDPIEDYEQYF.

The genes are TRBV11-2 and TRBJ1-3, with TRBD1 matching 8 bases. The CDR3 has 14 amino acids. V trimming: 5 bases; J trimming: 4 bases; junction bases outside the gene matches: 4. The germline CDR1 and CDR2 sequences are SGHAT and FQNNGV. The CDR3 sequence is CASSPGQGGNTIYF. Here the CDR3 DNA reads TGTGCCAGCAGCCCCGGACAGGGAGGAAACACCATATATTTT.

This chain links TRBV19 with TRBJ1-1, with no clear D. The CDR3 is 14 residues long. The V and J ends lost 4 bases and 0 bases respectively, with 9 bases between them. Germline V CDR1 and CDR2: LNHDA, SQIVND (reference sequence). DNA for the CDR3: TGTGCCAGTAGTAGGGAGCAGGTGAACACTGAAGCTTTCTTT. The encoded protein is CASSREQVNTEAFF.

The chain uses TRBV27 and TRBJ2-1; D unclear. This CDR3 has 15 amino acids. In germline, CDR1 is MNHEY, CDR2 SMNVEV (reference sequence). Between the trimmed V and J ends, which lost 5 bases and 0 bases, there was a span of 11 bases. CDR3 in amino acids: CASSMTSSSYNEQFF. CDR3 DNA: TGTGCCAGCAGTATGACTTCCTCCTCCTACAATGAGCAGTTCTTC.

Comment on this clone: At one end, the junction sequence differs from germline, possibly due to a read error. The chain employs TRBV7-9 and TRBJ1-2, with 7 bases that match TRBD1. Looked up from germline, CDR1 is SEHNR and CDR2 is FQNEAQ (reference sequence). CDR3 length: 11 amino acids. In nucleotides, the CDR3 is TGTGCCAGCAGCGCAACAGGGGTGATGCGCTTC. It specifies CASSATGVMRF.

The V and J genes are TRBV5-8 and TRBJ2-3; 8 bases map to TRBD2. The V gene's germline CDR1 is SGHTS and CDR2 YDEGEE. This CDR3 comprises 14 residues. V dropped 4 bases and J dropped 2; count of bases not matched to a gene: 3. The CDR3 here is CASSRAGDTDTQYF. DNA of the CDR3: TGTGCCAGCAGCCGAGCGGGGGACACAGATACGCAGTATTTT. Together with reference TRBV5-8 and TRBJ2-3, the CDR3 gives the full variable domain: EAGVTQSPTHLIKTRGQQATLRCSPISGHTSVYWYQQALGLGLQFLLWYDEGEERNRGNFPPRFSGRQFPNYSSELNVNALELEDSALYLCASSRAGDTDTQYFGPGTRLTVL.

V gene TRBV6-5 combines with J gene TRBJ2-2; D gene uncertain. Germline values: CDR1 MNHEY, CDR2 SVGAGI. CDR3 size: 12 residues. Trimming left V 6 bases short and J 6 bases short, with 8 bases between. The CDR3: CASSLWPGELFF. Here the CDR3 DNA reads TGTGCCAGCAGCCTGTGGCCCGGGGAGCTGTTTTTT.

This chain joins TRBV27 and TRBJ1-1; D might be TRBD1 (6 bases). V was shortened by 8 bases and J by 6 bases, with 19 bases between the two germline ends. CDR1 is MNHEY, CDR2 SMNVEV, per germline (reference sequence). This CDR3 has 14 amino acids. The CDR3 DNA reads TGTGCCAGCTCGGACACAGGGATAGTCTCTGAAGCTTTCTTT. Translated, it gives CASSDTGIVSEAFF.

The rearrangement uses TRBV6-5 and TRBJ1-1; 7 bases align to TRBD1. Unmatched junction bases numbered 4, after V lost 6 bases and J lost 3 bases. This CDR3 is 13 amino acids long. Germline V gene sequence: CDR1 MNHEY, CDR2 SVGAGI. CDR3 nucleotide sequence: TGTGCCAGCAGCCTCGACAGGGACACTGAAGCTTTCTTT. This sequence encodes CASSLDRDTEAFF.

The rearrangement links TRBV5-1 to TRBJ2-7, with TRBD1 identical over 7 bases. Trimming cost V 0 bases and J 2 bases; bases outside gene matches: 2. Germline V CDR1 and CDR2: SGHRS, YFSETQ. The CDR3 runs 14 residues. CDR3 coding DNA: TGCGCCAGCAGCTTGGACAGGGGACCCTACGAGCAGTACTTC. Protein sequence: CASSLDRGPYEQYF.

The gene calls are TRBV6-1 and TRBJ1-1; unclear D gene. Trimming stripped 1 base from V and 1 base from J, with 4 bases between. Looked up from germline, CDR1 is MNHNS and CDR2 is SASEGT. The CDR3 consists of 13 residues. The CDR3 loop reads CASSEVRNTEAFF. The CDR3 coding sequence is TGTGCCAGCAGTGAAGTCAGGAACACTGAAGCTTTCTTT.